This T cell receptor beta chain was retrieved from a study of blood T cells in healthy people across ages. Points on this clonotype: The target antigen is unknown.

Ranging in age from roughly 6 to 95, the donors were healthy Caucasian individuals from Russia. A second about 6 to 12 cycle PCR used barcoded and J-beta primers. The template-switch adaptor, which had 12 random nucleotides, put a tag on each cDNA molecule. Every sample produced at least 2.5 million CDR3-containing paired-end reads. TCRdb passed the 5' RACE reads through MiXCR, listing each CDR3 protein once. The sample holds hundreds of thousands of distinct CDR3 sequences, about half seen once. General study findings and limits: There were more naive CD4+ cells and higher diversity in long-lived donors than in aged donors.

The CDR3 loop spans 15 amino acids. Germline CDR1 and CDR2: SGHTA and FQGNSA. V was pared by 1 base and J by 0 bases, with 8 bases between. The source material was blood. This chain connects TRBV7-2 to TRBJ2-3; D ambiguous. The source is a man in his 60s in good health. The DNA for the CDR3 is TGTGCCAGCAGCTTAGTAGTAACTAGCACAGATACGCAGTATTTT. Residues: CASSLVVTSTDTQYF.